This section outlines one TCR beta chain sequence together with its context. The antigen is unknown. Trimming at V came to 1 base and at J to 3 bases, leaving 2 bases not matched to a gene. This CDR3 contains 16 residues. From germline, CDR1 is GTSNPN and CDR2 SVGIG (reference sequence). The sample originates from a study of somatic mutations in cytotoxic T cells in rheumatoid arthritis. The protocol was immunoSEQ multiplex PCR, while the TCRdb copy is restricted to in-frame clones and leaves out a portion. The sample has 25,000 to 30,000 clones, roughly 69% seen once. The study, taken as a whole, reports: With age, CD8+ clonality increased in rheumatoid arthritis patients, whereas no such increase appeared in healthy controls.

The sequence was obtained from a woman between 18 and 29 years old in good health. The specimen was CD8+ T cells sorted from blood. V is TRBV30 and J is TRBJ2-5; TRBD2 matches 16 bases. CDR3 in DNA: TGTGCCTGGAGTGCGGGGACTAGCGGGGGGGAAGAGACCCAGTACTTC. Translation gives CAWSAGTSGGEETQYF.